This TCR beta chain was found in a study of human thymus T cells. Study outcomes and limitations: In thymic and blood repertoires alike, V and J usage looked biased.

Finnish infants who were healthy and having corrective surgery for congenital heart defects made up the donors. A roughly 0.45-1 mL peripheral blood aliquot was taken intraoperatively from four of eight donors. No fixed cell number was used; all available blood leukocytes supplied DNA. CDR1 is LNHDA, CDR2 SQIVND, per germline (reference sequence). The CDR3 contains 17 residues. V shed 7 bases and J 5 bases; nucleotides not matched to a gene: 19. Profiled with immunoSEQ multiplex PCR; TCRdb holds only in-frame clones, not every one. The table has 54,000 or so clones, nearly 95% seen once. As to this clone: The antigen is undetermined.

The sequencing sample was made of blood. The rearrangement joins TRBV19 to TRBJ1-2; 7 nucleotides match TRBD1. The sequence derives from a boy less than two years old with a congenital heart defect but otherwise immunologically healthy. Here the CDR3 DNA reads TGTGCCAGTACCGGACAGGATGTGAGGACGGGGCTATATGGCTACACCTTC. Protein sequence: CASTGQDVRTGLYGYTF.